This T cell receptor beta chain was identified during a study of T cell clonality in common variable immunodeficiency. This clone was found many times. Its antigen is as yet unknown. The CDR3 is cut off 3 residues early in the read; its end comes from the germline J gene. TCRdb keeps only in-frame clones here, not all; method: immunoSEQ multiplex PCR. Observed are roughly 52,000 clones, no singletons, with the top ten taking about 3.7%. Blood samples were heparinized, about 4.5 to 8 ml per donor. General study results and limits: Shared TCRbeta clones were fewer between CVID subjects than controls. CVID subjects had higher TCRbeta clonality than healthy controls, most marked in about a third. Fewer deletions and N-nucleotide insertions were reportedly seen in common variable immunodeficiency TCR beta sequences.

Germline-derived CDR1 and CDR2 are LNHDA and SQIVND (reference sequence). Trimming cost V 3 bases and J 6 bases, with 15 bases left between them. CDR3 length equals 14 residues. What was sequenced was peripheral blood mononuclear cells. The V call is TRBV19, the J call TRBJ2-7, with a possible D match to TRBD1 (6 bases). This sequence originates from a person between 18 and 69 years old in good health. The CDR3 is CASSIGAGAGEQYF. The CDR3 bases that were read are TGTGCCAGTAGTATTGGGGCAGGGGCGGGCGAG.